Described below is a single T cell receptor beta chain sequence and its context. The antigen remains undetermined. Noted time point: week 11, during vaccination. Vaccinated patients received 300 ug of mutant IDH1 20-mer peptide per dose, with topical imiquimod. The V gene lost 4 bases and the J gene lost 3 bases, with 20 bases spanning the gap. There are 18 residues in the CDR3. Germline CDR1 SGHDT, CDR2 YYEEEE. TCRdb's table, derived via immunoSEQ multiplex PCR, lists solely in-frame clones and lacks some. The sample lists 55,000 to 70,000 clones; 89% were seen once. This sample is drawn from a study of a mutant IDH1 vaccine in newly diagnosed glioma. Study-wide background: The sex distribution of treated patients was roughly 62% male and about 38% female, with a mean age of around 40 years. Most had both radiotherapy and temozolomide beforehand; others had only one. Notes on the study in general: Researchers report vaccine-induced immune responses in 80% to 95% of patients.

The chain has TRBV5-6 and TRBJ2-6; D ambiguous. The sample consisted of PBMCs, taken from a glioma patient whose treatment included an IDH1 peptide vaccine. The source of this sequence is a middle-aged man with glioma. The chain's CDR3 is CASSHKVKTFGGANVLTF. CDR3 coding DNA: TGTGCCAGCAGCCATAAGGTCAAGACCTTTGGTGGGGCCAACGTCCTGACTTTC.